A single sample is the source of the 28 T cell receptor beta chains below, sequenced in a study of T cell repertoires in cytomegalovirus infection. These receptors have no known antigen. TCRdb analysed the reads with MiXCR anew, one entry per CDR3 protein. The sample shows about 100,000 distinct CDR3 sequences, under 55% of them seen only once. The sequenced sample was CD8+ T cells from cultured PBMCs, obtained from culture after CMV antigen stimulation. The source of these receptors is a human donor in good health (CMV status not recorded). Some clones in this sample may be carry-over from other donors' samples.

The chain recombines TRBV27 with TRBJ2-2; no reliable D call. Trimming left V 6 bases short and J 6 bases short, with 11 bases between. CDR1 is MNHEY and CDR2 is SMNVEV in the germline V gene (reference sequence). The CDR3 extends over 13 amino acids. CDR3 in DNA: TGTGCCAGCAGCCTACCCGGGTCCGGGGAGCTGTTTTTT. This translates into CASSLPGSGELFF.

This clonotype was picked up many times. This chain uses TRBV7-6 with TRBJ2-7, with TRBD1 matching 9 bases. CDR3 size: 14 residues. Germline lookup yields CDR1 SGHVS and CDR2 FNYEAQ. The V gene end was trimmed by 5 bases and the J gene end by 7 bases; junction bases not matched to a gene: 9. Written as DNA, the CDR3 is TGTGCCAGCAGCATAGGGACAGGGTCCGAAGAGCAGTACTTC. The encoded protein is CASSIGTGSEEQYF.

The genes are TRBV15 and TRBJ2-5; D uncertain. This CDR3 has 13 residues. Germline CDR1 and CDR2: LNHNV and YYDKDF (reference sequence). Trimming removed 9 bases at V and 1 base at J, with 12 bases between. CDR3 in DNA: TGTGCCACGACGCTGGGGTCCCAAGAGACCCAGTACTTC. It yields the protein CATTLGSQETQYF.

The chain links TRBV5-5 to TRBJ1-2; D is possibly TRBD1 (6 bases). CDR3 length equals 17 residues. The germline gives CDR1 SGHKS, CDR2 YYEKEE (reference sequence). The V end was cut by 2 bases, the J end by 0 bases, with 17 bases between. The CDR3 region has the DNA TGTGCCAGCAGCTTCGTTAGAGGGGGGGACCCTAACTATGGCTACACCTTC. Translation: CASSFVRGGDPNYGYTF.

This clonotype was recorded a few times. The chain combines TRBV2 with TRBJ2-5; weak D call: TRBD2 (6 bases). Germline V gene data show CDR1 as SNHLY and CDR2 as FYNNEI. The V and J ends lost 6 bases and 0 bases respectively, with 14 bases between them. The length of the CDR3 is 15 residues. Written as DNA, the CDR3 is TGTGCCAGCAGCGGGCAGGGAGGCTACCAAGAGACCCAGTACTTC. This sequence encodes CASSGQGGYQETQYF.

This chain joins TRBV27 and TRBJ2-3, with D perhaps TRBD1 (6 bases). The germline gives CDR1 MNHEY, CDR2 SMNVEV (reference sequence). The CDR3 runs 12 residues. The V and J ends lost 8 bases and 3 bases respectively, with 9 bases between them. DNA for the CDR3: TGTGCCAGCCAACAGGGTACAGATACGCAGTATTTT. This sequence encodes CASQQGTDTQYF.

V is TRBV29-1 and J is TRBJ2-3, with D maybe TRBD2 (7 bases). The germline V and J ends were trimmed by 3 bases and 4 bases, with 20 bases remaining between them. The CDR3 spans 16 residues. Germline CDR1 is SQVTM and CDR2 is ANQGSEA. The CDR3 is CSVDPHRGGRADTQYF. In DNA, the CDR3 is TGCAGCGTTGACCCCCATAGGGGGGGCCGGGCAGATACGCAGTATTTT.

CDR3 bases: TGCAGTGCCCCCTCCCAACTAGCGGGGGGCTACGAGCAGTACTTC. Its protein product is CSAPSQLAGGYEQYF. The chain uses TRBV20-1 and TRBJ2-7, with 12 bases matching TRBD2. Unmatched junction bases numbered 9, after V lost 6 bases and J lost 3 bases. From germline, CDR1 is DFQATT and CDR2 SNEGSKA (reference sequence). The CDR3 sequence is 15 residues long.

The rearrangement links TRBV4-1 to TRBJ1-1; D gene ambiguous. Between the trimmed V and J ends, which lost 0 bases and 5 bases, there was a span of 13 bases. This CDR3 has 15 amino acids. Germline V gene lookup returns CDR1 MGHRA and CDR2 YSYEKL. In nucleotides, the CDR3 is TGCGCCAGCAGCCAAGACGGCGGGGTGGGAACTGAAGCTTTCTTT. It translates to CASSQDGGVGTEAFF.

V gene TRBV12-3 or TRBV12-4 combines with J gene TRBJ1-2, with D possibly being TRBD1 (5 bases). The CDR3 length is 14 residues. Trimming stripped 2 bases from V and 8 bases from J, with 15 bases between. The CDR3 loop reads CASSLSGEANGYTF. The CDR3 region has the DNA TGTGCCAGCAGTTTATCGGGGGAGGCTAACGGCTACACCTTC.

The V gene is TRBV7-6, the J gene TRBJ1-1; D is perhaps TRBD1 (6 bases). V gave up 5 bases and J gave up 0 bases, with 19 bases separating them. The CDR3 has 17 amino acids. Germline V gene data show CDR1 as SGHVS and CDR2 as FNYEAQ. CDR3 DNA sequence: TGTGCCAGCAGCCCCGGAGGGGGTCGGGGACTGAACACTGAAGCTTTCTTT. Translating it yields CASSPGGGRGLNTEAFF.

This rearrangement joins TRBV28 to TRBJ2-3; possibly TRBD1 or TRBD2 for D (5 bases each). The CDR3 sequence is 16 residues long. CDR1 MDHEN and CDR2 SYDVKM come from the germline V gene. The germline V and J ends were trimmed by 4 bases and 0 bases, with 14 bases remaining between them. The CDR3 DNA reads as TGTGCCAGCAGTTCCCTGGACTGGGGGAGCACAGATACGCAGTATTTT. It codes for CASSSLDWGSTDTQYF.

V and J are TRBV2 and TRBJ1-2; D possibly corresponds to TRBD1 (6 bases). CDR1 is SNHLY, CDR2 FYNNEI, per germline. The CDR3 is made up of 14 amino acids. The V and J ends lost 9 bases and 3 bases respectively, with 17 bases between them. CDR3 loop: CASSPSGGYYGYTF. The CDR3 DNA reads TGTGCCAGTTCGCCCTCGGGGGGCTACTATGGCTACACCTTC.

This clonotype was found a few times. The genes are TRBV7-2 and TRBJ2-5, with 12 bases matching TRBD2. The V gene's germline CDR1 is SGHTA and CDR2 FQGNSA. The length of the CDR3 is 18 residues. The junction had 11 bases not matched to a gene; V was cut back by 4 bases and J by 2 bases. CDR3 in DNA: TGTGCCAGCAGCTACCAACTAGCGGGGGGCCTCCTACAAGAGACCCAGTACTTC. This encodes CASSYQLAGGLLQETQYF. Using reference TRBV7-2 and TRBJ2-5 for the parts outside the CDR3, the full variable domain is GAGVSQSPSNKVTEKGKDVELRCDPISGHTALYWYRQSLGQGLEFLIYFQGNSAPDKSGLPSDRFSAERTGGSVSTLTIQRTQQEDSAVYLCASSYQLAGGLLQETQYFGPGTRLLVL.

This clonotype was seen a single time. The chain is built from TRBV7-4 and TRBJ2-3; 8 bases fit TRBD1. J lost 2 bases, V lost 5 bases, and 6 bases had no gene match. The CDR3 consists of 15 residues. In germline, CDR1 is SGHVT, CDR2 SQSDAQ. The CDR3: CASSNRDRHTDTQYF. DNA for the CDR3: TGTGCCAGCAGCAATCGGGACAGGCACACAGATACGCAGTATTTT.

The V call is TRBV7-3, the J call TRBJ2-7; D is uncertain. Trimming removed 4 bases from V and 0 bases from J, with 7 bases in between. The CDR3 extends over 13 amino acids. Germline V gene lookup returns CDR1 SGHTA and CDR2 FQGTGA. CDR3 region: CASSSQVSYEQYF. For the CDR3, the DNA is TGTGCCAGCAGCTCCCAGGTCTCCTACGAGCAGTACTTC.

The chain joins TRBV19 to TRBJ2-1; D possibly uses TRBD1 or TRBD2 (6 bases each). Per the germline V gene, CDR1 is LNHDA and CDR2 is SQIVND (reference sequence). V lost 9 bases and J 3 bases, leaving 15 bases between the germline ends. The CDR3 has 14 residues. For the CDR3, the DNA is TGTGCCAGCGAACTCGGGGGCGGCTACAATGAGCAGTTCTTC. This codes for CASELGGGYNEQFF. The whole variable domain, filled in from reference TRBV19 and TRBJ2-1, reads DGGITQSPKYLFRKEGQNVTLSCEQNLNHDAMYWYRQDPGQGLRLIYYSQIVNDFQKGDIAEGYSVSREKKESFPLTVTSAQKNPTAFYLCASELGGGYNEQFFGPGTRLTVL.

The chain carries TRBV19 and TRBJ1-5; 8 nucleotides align to TRBD1. CDR3 size: 15 residues. V was pared by 2 bases and J by 5 bases, with 5 bases of the junction left unmatched. CDR1 is LNHDA, CDR2 SQIVND, per germline (reference sequence). CDR3 loop: CASSIFAGGDQPQHF. The CDR3 DNA follows: TGTGCCAGTAGTATATTCGCAGGGGGCGATCAGCCCCAGCATTTT. The full variable domain, its missing parts supplied by reference TRBV19 and TRBJ1-5, is DGGITQSPKYLFRKEGQNVTLSCEQNLNHDAMYWYRQDPGQGLRLIYYSQIVNDFQKGDIAEGYSVSREKKESFPLTVTSAQKNPTAFYLCASSIFAGGDQPQHFGDGTRLSIL.

Ten or more counts support this clonotype. The rearrangement links TRBV4-2 to TRBJ2-2; 13 positions agree with TRBD2. Per germline, CDR1 LGHNA and CDR2 YNFKEQ. This CDR3 region has 17 residues. The trim removed 4 bases at V and 1 base at J, leaving 3 bases unmatched. CDR3 sequence (DNA): TGTGCCAGCAGCCGAGGGACTAGCGGGGTGAACACCGGGGAGCTGTTTTTT. It is translated as CASSRGTSGVNTGELFF.

The CDR3 loop reads CASSYTGTQTNYGYTF. In DNA, the CDR3 is TGTGCCAGCAGCTACACAGGGACACAGACTAACTATGGCTACACCTTC. The rearrangement joins TRBV7-9 to TRBJ1-2, with D possibly TRBD1 on 6 matching bases. CDR1 and CDR2 from the germline V gene are SEHNR and FQNEAQ (reference sequence). V was shortened by 4 bases and J by 0 bases, with 15 bases between the two germline ends. CDR3 length: 16 residues.

This clonotype was observed a few times. The chain employs TRBV7-6 and TRBJ2-3; D is ambiguous. The V and J ends lost 5 bases and 0 bases respectively, with 6 bases between them. Germline V CDR1 and CDR2: SGHVS, FNYEAQ. This CDR3 region has 13 residues. The CDR3 DNA reads as TGTGCCAGCAGCGAACAGAGCACAGATACGCAGTATTTT. Translation: CASSEQSTDTQYF.

This clonotype was observed a few times. This chain connects TRBV7-8 to TRBJ2-2; D uncertain. The V gene lost 7 bases and the J gene lost 4 bases, with 10 bases spanning the gap. The CDR3 covers 13 residues. Per germline, CDR1 SGHVS and CDR2 FQNEAQ. CDR3: CASTPLGTGELFF. CDR3 DNA: TGTGCCAGCACCCCCCTGGGCACCGGGGAGCTGTTTTTT. The variable domain in full, with the rest retrieved from reference TRBV7-8 and TRBJ2-2, is GAGVSQSPRYKVAKRGQDVALRCDPISGHVSLFWYQQALGQGPEFLTYFQNEAQLDKSGLPSDRFFAERPEGSVSTLKIQRTQQEDSAVYLCASTPLGTGELFFGEGSRLTVL.

There are a few counts of this clonotype. CDR3 sequence: CASSLSQGMNTEAFF. The CDR3 DNA follows: TGTGCCAGCAGCCTATCACAGGGGATGAACACTGAAGCTTTCTTT. The rearrangement joins TRBV7-3 to TRBJ1-1; the match to TRBD1 covers 7 bases. Unmatched junction bases numbered 6, after V lost 5 bases and J lost 0 bases. The CDR3 sequence is 15 residues long. From germline, CDR1 is SGHTA and CDR2 FQGTGA.

The chain uses TRBV2 and TRBJ2-3; TRBD2 agrees at 10 bases. This CDR3 has 15 amino acids. Germline V gene lookup returns CDR1 SNHLY and CDR2 FYNNEI. J gave up 4 bases and V 9 bases, and 10 bases lay outside the gene matches. CDR3: CARRSGGAISDTQYF. CDR3 bases: TGTGCCAGAAGAAGCGGGGGGGCCATATCAGATACGCAGTATTTT.

As regards this clonotype: Compared with germline, one end of the junction differs, possibly owing to a read error. The chain links TRBV28 to TRBJ1-1; D is undetermined. Looked up from germline, CDR1 is MDHEN and CDR2 is SYDVKM. There are 12 residues in the CDR3. The DNA of the CDR3 is TGTGCCAGCAGTCCAGTAGGGCCTGAGGCTTTCTTT. Residues: CASSPVGPEAFF.

In DNA, the CDR3 is TGTGCCAGCAGTCTGGGGGACGGGGGCACAGATACGCAGTATTTT. Protein sequence: CASSLGDGGTDTQYF. J is TRBJ2-3 and V is TRBV12-3 or TRBV12-4; perhaps D is TRBD1 or TRBD2 (5 bases each). The CDR3 has 15 residues. Trimming took off 5 bases at V and 1 base at J, with 13 bases between the two ends.

This clonotype was counted a few times. The CDR3 is CASSPGTGVTEAFF. CDR3 nucleotide sequence: TGTGCCAGCAGCCCCGGGACAGGGGTTACTGAAGCTTTCTTT. This rearrangement joins TRBV27 to TRBJ1-1; 10 bases align to TRBD1. CDR1 MNHEY and CDR2 SMNVEV come from the germline V gene (reference sequence). The trim removed 6 bases at V and 5 bases at J, leaving 6 bases unmatched. This CDR3 is 14 amino acids long.

This clonotype was detected ten times or more. V and J are TRBV7-9 and TRBJ2-5; 16 bases agree with TRBD2. The CDR3 is 14 residues long. Germline V lookup: CDR1 SEHNR, CDR2 FQNEAQ (reference sequence). The CDR3 bases are TGTGCTGGGGGACTAGCGGGGGGGGAAGAGACCCAGTACTTC. It codes for CAGGLAGGEETQYF. Supplemented by reference TRBV7-9 and TRBJ2-5, the full variable domain reads DTGVSQNPRHKITKRGQNVTFRCDPISEHNRLYWYRQTLGQGPEFLTYFQNEAQLEKSRLLSDRFSAERPKGSFSTLEIQRTEQGDSAMYLCAGGLAGGEETQYFGPGTRLLVL.